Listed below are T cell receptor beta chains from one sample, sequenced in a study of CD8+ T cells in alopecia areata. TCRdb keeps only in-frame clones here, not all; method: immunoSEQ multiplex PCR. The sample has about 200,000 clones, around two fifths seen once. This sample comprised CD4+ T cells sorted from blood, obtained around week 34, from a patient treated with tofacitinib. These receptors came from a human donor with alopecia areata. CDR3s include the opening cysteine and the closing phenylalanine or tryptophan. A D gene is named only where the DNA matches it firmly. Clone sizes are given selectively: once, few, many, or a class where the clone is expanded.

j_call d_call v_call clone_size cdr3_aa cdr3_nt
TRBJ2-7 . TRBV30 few CAWSPTGQSISYEQYF TGTGCCTGGAGCCCCACCGGACAGTCGATCTCCTACGAGCAGTACTTC
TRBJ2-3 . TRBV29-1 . CSVELVKGGYRTDTQYF TGCAGCGTTGAATTGGTTAAGGGGGGATATCGCACAGATACGCAGTATTTT
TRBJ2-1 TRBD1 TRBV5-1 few CASSLAKGAANEQFF TGCGCCAGCAGCTTGGCCAAGGGGGCGGCAAATGAGCAGTTCTTC
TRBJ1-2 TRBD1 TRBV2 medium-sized CASSETGEDGYTF TGTGCCAGCAGTGAAACAGGGGAGGATGGCTACACCTTC
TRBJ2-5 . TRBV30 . CAWSRETQYF TGTGCCTGGAGTCGAGAGACCCAGTACTTC
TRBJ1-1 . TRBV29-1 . CTTGGTGEAFF TGCACCACAGGAGGGACCGGCGAAGCTTTCTTT
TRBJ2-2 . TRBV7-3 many CASSSFTTGELFF TGTGCCAGCAGCTCGTTTACCACCGGGGAGCTGTTTTTT
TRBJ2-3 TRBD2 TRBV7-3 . CASSFSAGGPTDTQYF TGTGCCAGCAGCTTCTCAGCGGGAGGGCCAACAGATACGCAGTATTTT
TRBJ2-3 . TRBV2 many CASRGQFTDTQYF TGTGCCAGCAGAGGACAGTTCACAGATACGCAGTATTTT
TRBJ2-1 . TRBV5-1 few CASSSEMSSYNEQFF TGCGCCAGCAGCTCGGAGATGAGCTCCTACAATGAGCAGTTCTTC
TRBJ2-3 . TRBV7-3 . CASSIQGGDTQYF TGTGCCAGCAGCATTCAGGGTGGCGATACGCAGTATTTT
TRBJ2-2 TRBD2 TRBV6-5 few CASRRAGTGELFF TGTGCCAGCCGGAGAGCGGGAACCGGGGAGCTGTTTTTT
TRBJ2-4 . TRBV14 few CASSPQGNIQYF TGTGCCAGCAGCCCTCAGGGGAACATTCAGTACTTC
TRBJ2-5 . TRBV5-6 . CASSLRAARGETQYF TGTGCCAGCAGCTTGCGGGCTGCGAGGGGGGAGACCCAGTACTTC
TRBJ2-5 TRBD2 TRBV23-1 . CASSQVLAGETQYF TGCGCCAGCAGTCAGGTTCTAGCGGGGGAGACCCAGTACTTC
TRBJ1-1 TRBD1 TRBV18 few CASSQGQGAAEAFF TGTGCCAGCTCCCAAGGACAGGGGGCCGCTGAAGCTTTCTTT
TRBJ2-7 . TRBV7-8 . CASSLSAASLSYEQYF TGTGCCAGCAGCTTATCCGCTGCGTCTTTATCCTACGAGCAGTACTTC